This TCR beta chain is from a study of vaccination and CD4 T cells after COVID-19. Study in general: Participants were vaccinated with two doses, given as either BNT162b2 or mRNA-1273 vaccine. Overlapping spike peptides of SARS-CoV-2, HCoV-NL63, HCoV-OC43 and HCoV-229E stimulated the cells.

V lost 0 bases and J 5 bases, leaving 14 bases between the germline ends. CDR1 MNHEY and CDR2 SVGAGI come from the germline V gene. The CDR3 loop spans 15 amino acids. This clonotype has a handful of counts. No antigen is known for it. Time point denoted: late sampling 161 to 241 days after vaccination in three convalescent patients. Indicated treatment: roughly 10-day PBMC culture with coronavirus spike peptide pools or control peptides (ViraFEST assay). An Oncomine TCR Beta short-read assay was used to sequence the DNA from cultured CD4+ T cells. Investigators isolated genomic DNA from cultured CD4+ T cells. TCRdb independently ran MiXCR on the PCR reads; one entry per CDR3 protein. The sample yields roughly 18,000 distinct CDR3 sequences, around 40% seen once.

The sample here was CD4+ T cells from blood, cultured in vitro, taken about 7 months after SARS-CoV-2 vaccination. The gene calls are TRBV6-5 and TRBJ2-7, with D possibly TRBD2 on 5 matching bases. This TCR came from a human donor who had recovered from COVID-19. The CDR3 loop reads CASSYSSLAIHEQYF. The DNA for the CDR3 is TGTGCCAGCAGTTACTCGAGCCTAGCTATCCACGAGCAGTACTTC.